This TCR beta chain was identified in a study of a mutant IDH1 vaccine in newly diagnosed glioma. Overall study context: Scheduled for weeks 1, 3, 5, 7, 11, 15, 19 and 23, eight vaccinations were given to patients. Patients received vaccination from 4-6 weeks after radiotherapy alone, or with temozolomide cycles.

This CDR3 has 13 residues. The time point was: week 11, during vaccination. The vaccine gave 300 ug of a 20-mer mutant IDH1 peptide subcutaneously per dose. About this clone: What it binds is unknown.

Sequencing was performed with immunoSEQ multiplex PCR; in TCRdb, only in-frame clones are kept and a portion is missing. The table includes 40,000 or so clones, about four fifths detected once. Sample: PBMCs, taken from a glioma patient whose treatment included an IDH1 peptide vaccine. The sequence was obtained from a man aged 35-49 years with glioma. J is TRBJ2-7 and V is TRBV21-1. TRBV21-1 is a recognized pseudogene. Here the CDR3 DNA reads TGTGCCAGCAGTAATGGTGGATTAGGCGAGCAGTACTTC. As protein: CASSNGGLGEQYF.